The clone carrying this TCR beta chain was picked up a small number of times. The target antigen is unknown. The sample originates from a study of cytomegalovirus exposure and HLA in healthy donors. The CDR3 spans 15 residues. Trimming took 6 bases from V and 2 from J, leaving 16 bases between them. The germline V gene has CDR1 SEHNR and CDR2 FQNEAQ (reference sequence). Study-wide findings and caveats: It was reportedly the case that the classifier diagnosed cytomegalovirus status with high specificity and sensitivity. A later analysis found first-cohort TCR clusters tended to co-occur in the 100 to 150 validation repertoires. The authors listed approximately 150 TCR beta chains as cytomegalovirus-associated.

Sequencing used immunoSEQ multiplex PCR; TCRdb keeps in-frame clones, though not all of them. The table records a few hundred thousand clones, around nine tenths of them present only once. The sequenced material came from PBMCs. The V gene is TRBV7-9, the J gene TRBJ2-5; D is possibly TRBD1 (5 bases). This TCR was sampled from a woman aged 18-29 years in good health and CMV-seronegative. CDR3 in DNA: TGTGCCAGCAGTCGTGTGGACATGGGGCAAGAGACCCAGTACTTC. It codes for CASSRVDMGQETQYF. Based on the CDR3 plus reference TRBV7-9 and TRBJ2-5, the full variable domain is DTGVSQNPRHKITKRGQNVTFRCDPISEHNRLYWYRQTLGQGPEFLTYFQNEAQLEKSRLLSDRFSAERPKGSFSTLEIQRTEQGDSAMYLCASSRVDMGQETQYFGPGTRLLVL.